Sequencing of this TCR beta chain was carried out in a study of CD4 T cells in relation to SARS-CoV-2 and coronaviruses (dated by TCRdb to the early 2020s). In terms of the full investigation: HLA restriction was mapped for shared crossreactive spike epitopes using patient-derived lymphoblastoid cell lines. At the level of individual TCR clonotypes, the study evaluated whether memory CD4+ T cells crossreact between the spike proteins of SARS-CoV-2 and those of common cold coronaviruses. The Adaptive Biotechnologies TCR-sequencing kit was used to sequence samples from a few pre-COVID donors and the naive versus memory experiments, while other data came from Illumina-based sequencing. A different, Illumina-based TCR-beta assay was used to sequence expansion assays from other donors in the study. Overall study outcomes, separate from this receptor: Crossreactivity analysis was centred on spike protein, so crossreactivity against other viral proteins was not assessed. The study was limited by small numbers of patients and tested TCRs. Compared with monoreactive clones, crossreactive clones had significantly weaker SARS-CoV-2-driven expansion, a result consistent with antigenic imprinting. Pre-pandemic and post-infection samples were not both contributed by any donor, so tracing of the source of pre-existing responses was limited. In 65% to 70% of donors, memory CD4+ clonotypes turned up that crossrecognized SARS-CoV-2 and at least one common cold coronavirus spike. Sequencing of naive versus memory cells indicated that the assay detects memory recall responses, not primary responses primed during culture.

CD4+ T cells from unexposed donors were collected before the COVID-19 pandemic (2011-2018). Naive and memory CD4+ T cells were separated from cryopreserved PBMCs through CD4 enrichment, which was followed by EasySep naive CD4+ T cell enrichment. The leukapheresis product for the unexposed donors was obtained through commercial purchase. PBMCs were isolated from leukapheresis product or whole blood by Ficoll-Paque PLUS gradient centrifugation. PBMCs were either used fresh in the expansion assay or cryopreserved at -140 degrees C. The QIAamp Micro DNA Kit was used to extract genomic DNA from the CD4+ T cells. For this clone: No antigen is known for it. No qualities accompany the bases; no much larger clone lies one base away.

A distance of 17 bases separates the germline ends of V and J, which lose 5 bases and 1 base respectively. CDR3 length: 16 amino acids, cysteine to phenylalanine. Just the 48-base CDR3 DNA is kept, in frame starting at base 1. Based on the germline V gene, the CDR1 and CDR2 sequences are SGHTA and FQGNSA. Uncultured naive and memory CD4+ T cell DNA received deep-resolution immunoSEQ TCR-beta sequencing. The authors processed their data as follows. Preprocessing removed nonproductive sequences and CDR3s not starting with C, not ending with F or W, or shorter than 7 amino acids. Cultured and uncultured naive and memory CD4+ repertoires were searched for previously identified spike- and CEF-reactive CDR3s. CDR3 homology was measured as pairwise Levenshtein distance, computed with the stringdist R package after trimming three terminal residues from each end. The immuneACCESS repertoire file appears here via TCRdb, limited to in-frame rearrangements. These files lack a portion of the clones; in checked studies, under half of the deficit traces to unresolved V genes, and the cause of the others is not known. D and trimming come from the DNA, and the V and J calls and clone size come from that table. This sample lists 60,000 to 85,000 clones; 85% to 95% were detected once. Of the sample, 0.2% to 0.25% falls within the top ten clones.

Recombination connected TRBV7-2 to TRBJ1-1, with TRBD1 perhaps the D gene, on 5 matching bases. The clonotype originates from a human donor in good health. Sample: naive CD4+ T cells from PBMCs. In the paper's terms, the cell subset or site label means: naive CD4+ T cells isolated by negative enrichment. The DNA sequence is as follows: TGTGCCAGCAGCCCCCTTGGGGCAGGCAGGAACACTGAAGCTTTCTTT. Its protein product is CASSPLGAGRNTEAFF.